This passage covers 2 T cell receptor beta chains from one sample sequenced in a study of cytomegalovirus exposure and HLA in healthy donors. Both 60 Vbeta primers and 13 Jbeta primers went into the PCR. Method: immunoSEQ multiplex PCR; TCRdb's copy keeps in-frame clones and lacks some. This sample contains tens of thousands of clones. Sequenced: PBMCs. The receptor source for this set is a man in his forties in good health and CMV-seronegative.

The chain joins TRBV19 to TRBJ2-7; 9 bases fit TRBD1. The junction had 1 base not matched to a gene; V was cut back by 3 bases and J by 4 bases. CDR1 is LNHDA, CDR2 SQIVND, per germline (reference sequence). CDR3 size: 13 residues. The CDR3 region is CASSIGQGYEQYF. CDR3 nucleotides: TGTGCCAGTAGTATCGGACAGGGGTACGAGCAGTACTTC.

V gene TRBV11-2 combines with J gene TRBJ2-1; D perhaps matches TRBD2 (5 bases). The germline CDR1 and CDR2 sequences are SGHAT and FQNNGV. V dropped 5 bases and J dropped 8 bases, with 19 bases sitting between them. The length of the CDR3 is 15 residues. Here the CDR3 DNA reads TGTGCCAGCAGCCGAGACCCAGGAGGTTGGGATGAGCAGTTCTTC. Translating it yields CASSRDPGGWDEQFF.